This T cell receptor beta chain was sequenced during a study of T cells in localized non-small cell lung cancer. Study-wide results and limits: Adjacent uninvolved lung had the highest clonality, suggesting focused antigen responses. Appearing in adjacent lung were a median about 57 of the top 100 tumor clones.

Trimming removed 3 bases at V and 10 bases at J, with 17 bases between. CDR1 is SGHNT, CDR2 YENEEA, per germline. The CDR3 extends over 14 amino acids. Profiled with immunoSEQ multiplex PCR; TCRdb holds only in-frame clones, not every one. The sample shows 2,000 to 2,500 clones, approximately 19% of them seen only once. Many counts were recorded for this clone. Its antigen is currently unknown. Sequenced here: lung tumor tissue, sampled before any cancer treatment. The sequence came from a man aged 40-75 years with stage I squamous cell lung carcinoma. The chain uses TRBV11-3 and TRBJ2-3; D gene ambiguous. The CDR3 sequence is CASSLVVVGGSQYF. The CDR3 DNA reads as TGTGCCAGCAGCTTGGTCGTTGTCGGTGGGTCGCAGTATTTT.